This TCR beta chain originates from a study of cytomegalovirus exposure and HLA in healthy donors. Germline CDR1 reads SGDLS; CDR2 reads YYNGEE. The CDR3 runs 12 residues. The V and J ends lost 3 bases and 2 bases respectively, with 5 bases between them. Notes on this clone: Its target is not known.

Study-wide points: A few CMV-associated chains proved CMV antigen-specific in vitro. Listed as cytomegalovirus-associated were 170 or so TCR beta chains.

Libraries were prepared by immunoSEQ multiplex PCR; TCRdb keeps only in-frame clonotypes and omits some of them. The sample has 220,000 or so clones, approximately 82% seen once. Source material: PBMCs. The J gene is TRBJ2-5, the V gene TRBV9; D not certain. The receptor was isolated from a woman under 30 in good health and CMV-seronegative. The CDR3 protein is CASSAEQETQYF. The CDR3 DNA is TGTGCCAGCAGCGCCGAGCAAGAGACCCAGTACTTC.